A selection of T cell receptor beta chains follows, all from one sample in a study of post-analysis software for immune sequencing data. One entry per CDR3 protein, called by TCRdb with MiXCR from the PCR reads. This sample has 500,000 to 600,000 distinct CDR3 sequences, with about 40% found just once. The sample consisted of blood. These receptors were obtained from a girl aged 10-17 years with multiple sclerosis. Both conserved end residues are part of each CDR3. Fields, in order: CDR3 protein, CDR3 DNA, J gene, V gene, CDR3 length, D gene, clone size. The D gene is left open where the match is weak. Where a row states a size, it is once, few, many or the class of an expanded clone; other rows omit it.

cdr3_aa: CASSRQGGRYEQFF
cdr3_nt: TGTGCCAGCAGTCGACAGGGCGGTAGGTATGAGCAGTTCTTC
j_call: TRBJ2-1
v_call: TRBV12-3/TRBV12-4
cdr3_length: 14
d_call: TRBD1
clone_size: few

cdr3_aa: CASSPADRGVRDGYTF
cdr3_nt: TGTGCCAGCTCACCAGCGGACAGGGGAGTGAGAGATGGCTACACCTTC
j_call: TRBJ1-2
v_call: TRBV18
cdr3_length: 16
d_call: TRBD1
clone_size: .

cdr3_aa: CASSLPGVFYNEQFF
cdr3_nt: TGTGCCAGCAGCTTGCCGGGGGTTTTCTACAATGAGCAGTTCTTC
j_call: TRBJ2-1
v_call: TRBV5-5
cdr3_length: 15
d_call: .
clone_size: .

cdr3_aa: CSVAGRVNTEAFF
cdr3_nt: TGCAGCGTTGCAGGGAGGGTGAACACTGAAGCTTTCTTT
j_call: TRBJ1-1
v_call: TRBV29-1
cdr3_length: 13
d_call: .
clone_size: .

cdr3_aa: CASRRMNEQFF
cdr3_nt: TGTGCCAGCAGAAGGATGAATGAGCAGTTCTTC
j_call: TRBJ2-1
v_call: TRBV6-2/TRBV6-3
cdr3_length: 11
d_call: .
clone_size: .

cdr3_aa: CSVERGVSYNEQFF
cdr3_nt: TGCAGTGTTGAACGGGGAGTCTCCTACAATGAGCAGTTCTTC
j_call: TRBJ2-1
v_call: TRBV29-1
cdr3_length: 14
d_call: .
clone_size: .

cdr3_aa: CASSPSEGYEQYF
cdr3_nt: TGTGCCAGCAGCCCCAGCGAGGGCTACGAGCAGTACTTC
j_call: TRBJ2-7
v_call: TRBV11-2
cdr3_length: 13
d_call: .
clone_size: many

cdr3_aa: CSATFGANVLTF
cdr3_nt: TGCAGTGCTACTTTTGGGGCCAACGTCCTGACTTTC
j_call: TRBJ2-6
v_call: TRBV20-1
cdr3_length: 12
d_call: .
clone_size: once

cdr3_aa: CACSTSGGNYEQYF
cdr3_nt: TGTGCCTGCAGTACGAGCGGAGGGAACTACGAGCAGTACTTC
j_call: TRBJ2-7
v_call: TRBV12-3/TRBV12-4
cdr3_length: 14
d_call: .
clone_size: .

cdr3_aa: CASSLAGLSTGGEQYF
cdr3_nt: TGTGCCAGCAGCTTAGCTGGACTCTCAACGGGGGGAGAGCAGTACTTC
j_call: TRBJ2-7
v_call: TRBV7-2
cdr3_length: 16
d_call: TRBD2
clone_size: .

cdr3_aa: CASSLVGALETQYF
cdr3_nt: TGTGCCAGCAGTTTAGTAGGTGCTCTAGAGACCCAGTACTTC
j_call: TRBJ2-5
v_call: TRBV12-3/TRBV12-4
cdr3_length: 14
d_call: .
clone_size: .

cdr3_aa: CAISPGTANEKLFF
cdr3_nt: TGTGCCATCAGTCCCGGGACAGCTAATGAAAAACTGTTTTTT
j_call: TRBJ1-4
v_call: TRBV10-3
cdr3_length: 14
d_call: TRBD1
clone_size: .

cdr3_aa: CASSLWGTGGGYEQYF
cdr3_nt: TGTGCCAGCAGCTTATGGGGGACAGGGGGCGGCTACGAGCAGTACTTC
j_call: TRBJ2-7
v_call: TRBV7-2
cdr3_length: 16
d_call: TRBD1
clone_size: few

cdr3_aa: CASSTNREAKNIQYF
cdr3_nt: TGTGCCAGCAGTACCAACAGGGAAGCCAAAAACATTCAGTACTTC
j_call: TRBJ2-4
v_call: TRBV12-3/TRBV12-4
cdr3_length: 15
d_call: .
clone_size: few

cdr3_aa: CASSFGQDNGYTF
cdr3_nt: TGCGCCAGCAGCTTTGGACAGGATAATGGCTACACCTTC
j_call: TRBJ1-2
v_call: TRBV5-1
cdr3_length: 13
d_call: TRBD1
clone_size: .

cdr3_aa: CASSFFGGTYNEQFF
cdr3_nt: TGTGCCAGCAGTTTTTTTGGCGGAACCTACAATGAGCAGTTCTTC
j_call: TRBJ2-1
v_call: TRBV12-3/TRBV12-4
cdr3_length: 15
d_call: .
clone_size: .

cdr3_aa: CASTRSGGSSYEQYF
cdr3_nt: TGTGCCAGCACCCGTAGCGGGGGTAGCTCCTACGAGCAGTACTTC
j_call: TRBJ2-7
v_call: TRBV12-3/TRBV12-4
cdr3_length: 15
d_call: TRBD2
clone_size: few

cdr3_aa: CASSLYPSGARTDTQYF
cdr3_nt: TGTGCCAGCAGCTTATATCCTAGCGGGGCACGCACAGATACGCAGTATTTT
j_call: TRBJ2-3
v_call: TRBV7-2
cdr3_length: 17
d_call: TRBD2
clone_size: .

cdr3_aa: CASRAARGGDAQYF
cdr3_nt: TGTGCCAGCAGAGCTGCCCGGGGGGGCGATGCGCAGTATTTT
j_call: TRBJ2-3
v_call: TRBV6-1
cdr3_length: 14
d_call: TRBD2
clone_size: few

cdr3_aa: CAISESGGDTEAFF
cdr3_nt: TGTGCCATCAGTGAGTCGGGTGGGGACACTGAAGCTTTCTTT
j_call: TRBJ1-1
v_call: TRBV10-3
cdr3_length: 14
d_call: .
clone_size: .

cdr3_aa: CASSDTVRNEQFF
cdr3_nt: TGCGCCAGCAGCGATACAGTACGCAATGAGCAGTTCTTC
j_call: TRBJ2-1
v_call: TRBV5-1
cdr3_length: 13
d_call: .
clone_size: few

cdr3_aa: CASSGTIYEQYF
cdr3_nt: TGTGCCAGCAGTGGGACTATTTACGAGCAGTACTTC
j_call: TRBJ2-7
v_call: TRBV12-3/TRBV12-4
cdr3_length: 12
d_call: TRBD2
clone_size: .

cdr3_aa: CSVEGVGDREVITDTQYF
cdr3_nt: TGCAGCGTTGAAGGCGTTGGGGACAGGGAGGTGATAACAGATACGCAGTATTTT
j_call: TRBJ2-3
v_call: TRBV29-1
cdr3_length: 18
d_call: TRBD1
clone_size: few

cdr3_aa: CASSLDRWADTQYF
cdr3_nt: TGTGCCAGCAGTCTCGACAGGTGGGCAGATACGCAGTATTTT
j_call: TRBJ2-3
v_call: TRBV6-5
cdr3_length: 14
d_call: .
clone_size: .

cdr3_aa: CASSSWTRGANEQFF
cdr3_nt: TGTGCCAGCAGTTCCTGGACTAGAGGGGCTAATGAGCAGTTCTTC
j_call: TRBJ2-1
v_call: TRBV12-3/TRBV12-4
cdr3_length: 15
d_call: TRBD2
clone_size: .

cdr3_aa: CASSAAENGNQPQHF
cdr3_nt: TGTGCCAGCAGCGCCGCTGAGAACGGCAATCAGCCCCAGCATTTT
j_call: TRBJ1-5
v_call: TRBV7-8
cdr3_length: 15
d_call: .
clone_size: .

cdr3_aa: CASSSALPGGEDNEQFF
cdr3_nt: TGCGCCAGCAGCTCCGCCCTACCCGGGGGGGAAGACAATGAGCAGTTCTTC
j_call: TRBJ2-1
v_call: TRBV5-1
cdr3_length: 17
d_call: TRBD2
clone_size: .

cdr3_aa: CASGTVGGDTDTQYF
cdr3_nt: TGTGCCAGCGGTACGGTGGGGGGGGACACAGATACGCAGTATTTT
j_call: TRBJ2-3
v_call: TRBV27
cdr3_length: 15
d_call: TRBD2
clone_size: .